This TCR beta chain came from a study of blood T cell repertoires in COVID-19 (dated by TCRdb to 2019 to 2021). Some background on the complete study: Samples covering the acute and convalescent phases of COVID-19 were provided by collaborators in the United States, Italy and Spain. The material from the prospective study consisted of cDNA or gDNA derived from T cells, B-cell-depleted T cells, or PBMCs. The dataset comprised deeply sampled blood TCRbeta repertoires from subjects exposed to, actively infected with, or recovered from COVID-19. The repertoires were made available in a free public database intended to serve as a resource for research on the immune response to SARS-CoV-2. Samples were obtained from the ongoing ImmuneRACE study (first 160 participants) and from 1,254 subjects provided by 6 global collaborators. The sample metadata nearly always contained a de-identified subject ID, COVID-19 status, age in years and sex. Where HLA class I and class II types were available, the types were taken from metadata supplied by the sample provider, not from assay-based typing.

The CDR3 goes from the cysteine to the phenylalanine over 18 residues. Only the CDR3 part of the read is kept: 54 bases, read in frame from the first base. Reading the germline V gene (reference sequence) gives CDR1 LNHNV and CDR2 YYDKDF. For this chain, trimming is 3 bases at the V end and 6 bases at the J end, and the number of junction bases without a gene match is 16. The collaborating institutions used their own protocols to collect whole blood in K2EDTA tubes. Collaborator samples were shipped for TCRbeta analysis as frozen whole blood, isolated PBMCs, or DNA extracted from either sample type. What the authors observed across the whole study: The quantity of clinical and demographic metadata differed by source and by participant and was supplied without curation.

TCRbeta CDR3 regions were amplified from genomic DNA by means of the immunoSEQ Assay, a bias-controlled multiplex PCR. Concerning the study's data processing: The number of nucleated cells in each sample was estimated from the amplification of reference gene primers within the assay. To quantify the absolute abundance of each unique TCRbeta CDR3 rearrangement, sequence reads were collapsed and filtered. For each sample, productive Simpson clonality was calculated as the square root of Simpson's diversity index across productive rearrangements. Held by TCRdb, this immuneACCESS table contains in-frame sequences only and omits some clones. Under half of the omission traces to an unresolved V gene where checked; the cause of the rest is unknown. D and trimming were read from the DNA, whereas the V and J calls and clone size are those reported in that table. The sample data list about 70,000 clones, and 70% to 90% of these were observed just once. 9.5% to 15% of the sample belongs to the ten largest clones.

With regard to this clone: Its antigen remains unidentified. No base quality information exists; no much larger clone differs at one position.

Recombination joined TRBV15 with TRBJ1-5; 8 bases in between match TRBD1. This TCR was recovered from a human donor in a cohort sampled during active COVID-19. Sequencing was performed on peripheral blood. The nucleotide sequence reads as follows: TGTGCCACCAGCAGTCAAAGGGACAGGCGATTATATTCTCAGCCCCAGCATTTT. Its coded protein is CATSSQRDRRLYSQPQHF.